This paragraph reports one T cell receptor (beta chain). Methods used by the authors: Nucleated cell number was recorded as an estimate derived from reference gene primer amplification. TCRdb's table, derived via immunoSEQ multiplex PCR, lists solely in-frame clones and lacks some. D and trimming come from the DNA, and the V and J calls and clone size come from that table. This sample yields hundreds of thousands of clones, of which around four fifths are seen a single time; about 4.8% belongs to the top ten. The record originates from a study of blood T cell repertoires in COVID-19. Study-level background: The United States, Italy and Spain provided the acute and convalescent COVID-19 samples. Nucleic acid was either cDNA or gDNA, and it came from T cells, B-cell-depleted T cells, or PBMCs.

Clinical histories supplied by participants themselves formed the basis of cohort assignment. Germline values: CDR1 MDHEN, CDR2 SYDVKM. Trimming removed 5 bases from V and 1 base from J, with 14 bases in between. The CDR3 loop spans 15 amino acids. The sequence was collected from a woman in her 50s who had been exposed to COVID-19. Sequenced: PBMCs or T cells enriched from blood (not recorded which). V is TRBV28 and J is TRBJ1-1; no definite D call. CDR3 protein: CASSPSGQRNTEAFF. For the CDR3, the DNA is TGTGCCAGCAGTCCAAGTGGCCAAAGGAACACTGAAGCTTTCTTT.